The rows below give T cell receptor beta chains drawn from one sample of a study of CD8+CD57+ T cells in acquired aplastic anemia. TCRdb used MiXCR to reprocess the reads, holding one entry per CDR3 protein. Found here are roughly 260,000 distinct CDR3 sequences, 40% to 50% of them singletons; the top ten hold approximately 7.8%. Material for sequencing was sorted CD4+, CD8+, or CD8+CD57+ T cells (not recorded which) from PBMCs. The receptors shown here come from a human donor with aplastic anemia. CDR3s include the opening cysteine and the closing phenylalanine or tryptophan. The D gene is left open where the match is weak. A clone size is listed for some rows: how often the clone was seen (once, few, many), or a class if it is expanded.

>TRBD2|TRBV6-5|many|TRBJ2-5
TGTGCCAGCAGTTACGGGGCGGGGGGCGGAGAGACCCAGTACTTC
CASSYGAGGGETQYF
>.|TRBV15|many|TRBJ1-5
TGTGCCACCAGCAGAGATTTAGGGACTGGTCAGCCCCAGCATTTT
CATSRDLGTGQPQHF
>.|TRBV15|many|TRBJ2-1
TGTGCCACCAGCACCATACAGGGTAGGGGTGCGGGCAATGAGCAGTTCTTC
CATSTIQGRGAGNEQFF
>.|TRBV5-1|.|TRBJ2-3
TGCGCCAGCAGCCCCCGAGGACTGAGCACAGATACGCAGTATTTT
CASSPRGLSTDTQYF
>.|TRBV7-2|.|TRBJ2-7
TGTGCCAGCAGCGGCTACAAGTACTCCTACGAGCAGTACTTC
CASSGYKYSYEQYF
>.|TRBV3-1|many|TRBJ1-2
TGTGCCAGCAGCCAAGATAATGGCTACACCTTC
CASSQDNGYTF
>.|TRBV27|.|TRBJ2-7
TGTGCCAGCAATAGCGGACCAGGCCTCGAAGACCACGAGCAGTACTTC
CASNSGPGLEDHEQYF
>.|TRBV5-1|many|TRBJ1-5
TGCGCCAGCAGCTTTACTATTGGGACGGGAATGCGGCGGTATAGCAATCAGCCCCAGCATTTT
CASSFTIGTGMRRYSNQPQHF
>TRBD2|TRBV5-4|many|TRBJ2-5
TGTGCCAGCAGTACCGGACTAGCGGGGGTAACCCAAGAGACCCAGTACTTC
CASSTGLAGVTQETQYF
>.|TRBV7-9|many|TRBJ1-3
TGTGCCAGCAGCTTAGCATCCTGGGCCGAAGGAAACACCATATATTTT
CASSLASWAEGNTIYF
>.|TRBV7-8|once|TRBJ1-2
TGTGCCAGCAGCCCAGAACCGGGACAAAACTATGGCTACACCTTC
CASSPEPGQNYGYTF
>.|TRBV2|.|TRBJ1-2
TGTGCCAGCAGTGAATGGGGACTGAGTTATGGCTACACCTTC
CASSEWGLSYGYTF
>.|TRBV6-4|.|TRBJ1-2
TGTGCCAGCAGTTTTGGAGCGGACCCCATAGCACCTAACTATGGCTACACCTTC
CASSFGADPIAPNYGYTF
>TRBD1|TRBV6-2/TRBV6-3|.|TRBJ1-2
TGTGCCAGCAGTGCTGACAGGGGTATATTCAGAGGCTACACCTTC
CASSADRGIFRGYTF
>TRBD2|TRBV7-9|many|TRBJ2-5
TGTGCCAGCAGCTTAAACGCGGGGGAGGGGGAGACCCAGTACTTC
CASSLNAGEGETQYF
>.|TRBV15|.|TRBJ2-5
TGTGCCACCAGCAATCGACTTAGCCTAGCAGAGACCCAGTACTTC
CATSNRLSLAETQYF
>.|TRBV7-9|many|TRBJ2-5
TGTGCCAGCAGCTCTCTGGACAAGCAAGAGACCCAGTACTTC
CASSSLDKQETQYF
>.|TRBV24-1|many|TRBJ2-3
TGTGCCACCAGTGTTAAATCAGGGGCGCCTGGTTTTAGTACAGATACGCAGTATTTT
CATSVKSGAPGFSTDTQYF
>.|TRBV5-6|.|TRBJ2-1
TGTGCCAGCAGCTTGGACCCTTCTTATAGCGGATCAGGGCTCTTC
CASSLDPSYSGSGLF
>TRBD1|TRBV4-1|.|TRBJ1-2
TGCGCCAGCAGTCTCGACAGGGGCGAGTTCGGCTATGGCTACACCTTC
CASSLDRGEFGYGYTF
>.|TRBV13|many|TRBJ1-1
TGTGCCAGCAGCCCACGGGACATCGGGTTCGAGGGCACTGAAGCTTTCTTT
CASSPRDIGFEGTEAFF
>.|TRBV7-9|few|TRBJ2-6
TGTGCCAGCAGCTTATCGATAGGGGCCAACGTCCTGACTTTC
CASSLSIGANVLTF
>.|TRBV30|.|TRBJ1-2
TGTGCCTGGAGAGAAAGACAGGCTGTCGGCTATGGCTACACCTTC
CAWRERQAVGYGYTF
>TRBD1|TRBV9|many|TRBJ1-5
TGTGCCAGCAGCGCCACAGGGGGCAATCAGCCCCAGCATTTT
CASSATGGNQPQHF
>.|TRBV24-1|.|TRBJ1-1
TGTGCCATCAACTTCACAGGGCTGGGGACTGAAGCTTTCTTT
CAINFTGLGTEAFF
>.|TRBV12-3/TRBV12-4|many|TRBJ1-1
TGTGCCAGCAGTTCCTGGTGGACTGAAGCTTTCTTT
CASSSWWTEAFF
>TRBD2|TRBV7-9|many|TRBJ2-1
TGTGCCAGCAGGCCTACTAGCGGGAGTATCTACAATGAGCAGTTCTTC
CASRPTSGSIYNEQFF
>.|TRBV29-1|.|TRBJ2-1
TGCAGCGTTGAACGGCCAGCGGTGGGCAATGAGCAGTTCTTC
CSVERPAVGNEQFF
>TRBD2|TRBV7-3|many|TRBJ2-1
TGTGCCAGCAGCTCTAGCGGGGGGCCCTACAATGAGCAGTTCTTC
CASSSSGGPYNEQFF
>TRBD1|TRBV11-1|.|TRBJ2-3
TGTGCCAGCAGCCCCTATGGCCGGCCGGGACAGACCTTCACAGATACGCAGTATTTT
CASSPYGRPGQTFTDTQYF
>.|TRBV29-1|.|TRBJ1-1
TGCAGCGTTTTGTACAGGGTCGATACTGAAGCTTTCTTT
CSVLYRVDTEAFF
>.|TRBV27|.|TRBJ2-2
TGTGCCAGTTGGAGAAACGGGGAGCTGTTTTTT
CASWRNGELFF
>TRBD1|TRBV19|few|TRBJ1-2
TGTGCCAGTAGTATACCTTCCGGGACAGGGGCGTCTAACTATGGCTACACCTTC
CASSIPSGTGASNYGYTF
>.|TRBV28|.|TRBJ1-4
TGTGCCAGCACAACTAATGAAAAACTGTTTTTT
CASTTNEKLFF
>TRBD2|TRBV10-3|.|TRBJ2-1
TGTGCCATCAGTCGGGCGGGGGAGGTAGCGGGGGGGACTGAGCAGTTCTTC
CAISRAGEVAGGTEQFF
>TRBD1|TRBV29-1|.|TRBJ2-3
TGCAGCGTTGAGTCCCGGGACAGGGGGTGGACGCAGTATTTT
CSVESRDRGWTQYF
>.|TRBV7-6|.|TRBJ2-5
TGTGCCAGCAGCCAAGACCCAACTAGGACCCAGTACTTC
CASSQDPTRTQYF
>.|TRBV9|.|TRBJ2-3
TGTGCCAGCAGCGTAGGAGAGGGCAGGGGGGGGACGCAGTATTTT
CASSVGEGRGGTQYF
>TRBD1|TRBV7-9|.|TRBJ1-2
TGTGCCAGCAGCCAATCATCAACAGGGGCTGATGGCTACACCTTC
CASSQSSTGADGYTF
>TRBD2|TRBV9|many|TRBJ2-3
TGTGCCAGCAGCGTACCCTTGGGGGGGGGTACAGATACGCAGTATTTT
CASSVPLGGGTDTQYF
>.|TRBV11-2|many|TRBJ2-3
TGTGCCAGCAGCTTAGATTATCTGGACACCACCACAGATACGCAGTATTTT
CASSLDYLDTTTDTQYF
>.|TRBV7-9|.|TRBJ1-5
TGTGCCAGCAGCTTAGACCATGGCAATCAGCCCCAGCATTTT
CASSLDHGNQPQHF
>TRBD2|TRBV28|many|TRBJ2-7
TGTGCCAGCAGGCGGGGGGCCTACGAGCAGTACTTC
CASRRGAYEQYF
>.|TRBV24-1|.|TRBJ2-3
TGTGCCACCAGTGATCCTCATGTCAGGTCTACGCAGTATTTT
CATSDPHVRSTQYF
>.|TRBV15|.|TRBJ2-7
TGTGCCACCAGCCTAAAGCAGGGCTACGAGCAGTACTTC
CATSLKQGYEQYF
>TRBD1|TRBV2|few|TRBJ1-6
TGTGCCAGCAGTGACTTGGGACAGGGTAATTCACCCCTCCACTTT
CASSDLGQGNSPLHF
>TRBD1|TRBV9|many|TRBJ1-4
TGTGCCAGCAGCGGGACAGGGCTTAAGGAAAAACTGTTTTTT
CASSGTGLKEKLFF
>TRBD2|TRBV24-1|.|TRBJ2-1
TGTGCCACAGAGACCGGGACTAGCGGGGCCTCCTACAATGAGCAGTTCTTC
CATETGTSGASYNEQFF
>.|TRBV6-4|.|TRBJ2-3
TGTGCCAGCGGCGAGACCGGGACTAGCACAGATACGCAGTATTTT
CASGETGTSTDTQYF
>TRBD1|TRBV5-1|.|TRBJ2-7
TGCGCCAGCAGCTCCTCCGCGACAGGGGAGGCCTACGAGCAGTACTTC
CASSSSATGEAYEQYF
>.|TRBV6-6|many|TRBJ1-5
TGTGCCAGCAGTTACCCGAATCTGATGAGAGAAAATCAGCCCCAGCATTTT
CASSYPNLMRENQPQHF
>TRBD1|TRBV29-1|.|TRBJ2-1
TGCAGCGTAGGGGACAGGGGGTCAGTAGATGAGCAGTTCTTC
CSVGDRGSVDEQFF